This is a list of T cell receptor beta chains from one sample in a study of regulatory T cells. The table came from immunoSEQ multiplex PCR; TCRdb's copy has only in-frame clones and leaves some out. Found here are around 16,000 clones, 65% to 90% of them singletons; the top ten hold around 8%. The sequencing sample was made of conventional CD4+ T cells sorted from blood. The receptors were sampled from a person aged 30 to 40 with CD3G deficiency. CDR3s include the opening cysteine and the closing phenylalanine or tryptophan. Fields, in order: clone size, D gene, J gene, V gene, CDR3 protein, CDR3 DNA. D genes are given only for firm matches. Expanded clones are given a class, and other clones once, few, many or no size at all.

once | NA | TRBJ2-7 | TRBV7-9 | CASSTNGQPYEQYF | TGTGCCAGCAGCACAAATGGACAGCCCTACGAGCAGTACTTC
few | TRBD1 | TRBJ2-6 | TRBV28 | CASKALRGTGANVLTF | TGTGCCAGCAAGGCCCTCAGGGGGACAGGGGCCAACGTCCTGACTTTC
NA | NA | TRBJ1-1 | TRBV7-9 | CASSLLTGGTEAFF | TGTGCCAGCAGCTTGCTGACAGGAGGGACTGAAGCTTTCTTT
NA | NA | TRBJ2-7 | TRBV6-6 | CASSYGSGNEQYF | TGTGCCAGCAGTTACGGATCGGGGAACGAGCAGTACTTC
few | NA | TRBJ1-1 | TRBV5-1 | CASSFQVNTEAFF | TGCGCCAGCAGCTTTCAGGTTAACACTGAAGCTTTCTTT
once | NA | TRBJ1-2 | TRBV6-5 | CATQGGNGYTF | TGTGCCACTCAGGGAGGCAATGGCTACACCTTC
NA | TRBD2 | TRBJ2-5 | TRBV7-9 | CASSLFGGGQETQYF | TGTGCCAGCAGCTTATTCGGCGGGGGTCAAGAGACCCAGTACTTC
NA | TRBD2 | TRBJ2-1 | TRBV10-2 | CASSPLFTGRGGYNEQFF | TGCGCCAGCAGTCCCCTTTTTACCGGGAGGGGCGGGTACAATGAGCAGTTCTTC
NA | NA | TRBJ1-2 | TRBV19 | CASSRTPSDGYTF | TGTGCCAGTAGTCGGACCCCCAGCGATGGCTACACCTTC
NA | NA | TRBJ1-1 | TRBV11-3 | CASSRRGRGPTEAFF | TGTGCCAGCAGTCGAAGAGGAAGGGGCCCCACTGAAGCTTTCTTT
NA | NA | TRBJ2-1 | TRBV5-1 | CASSLPSAEQFF | TGCGCCAGCAGCTTGCCTAGTGCCGAGCAGTTCTTC
NA | NA | TRBJ1-2 | TRBV28 | CASSSGPNGYTF | TGTGCCAGCAGTTCCGGACCTAATGGCTACACCTTC
NA | TRBD1 | TRBJ2-1 | TRBV7-9 | CASSSGWDRGYNEQFF | TGTGCCAGCAGCTCAGGCTGGGACAGGGGGTACAATGAGCAGTTCTTC
once | NA | TRBJ2-6 | TRBV5-1 | CASSFGGIESGANVLTF | TGCGCCAGCAGCTTTGGCGGGATAGAGTCTGGGGCCAACGTCCTGACTTTC
NA | TRBD2 | TRBJ2-1 | TRBV6-1 | CASSERLAGASYNEQFF | TGTGCCAGCAGTGAACGACTAGCGGGGGCGTCCTACAATGAGCAGTTCTTC
NA | NA | TRBJ2-1 | TRBV5-1 | CASSSEGVSYNEQFF | TGCGCCAGCAGCTCAGAGGGGGTTTCCTACAATGAGCAGTTCTTC
NA | NA | TRBJ1-2 | TRBV6-1 | CASSPRERYTF | TGTGCCAGCAGCCCGAGGGAGCGCTACACCTTC
NA | NA | TRBJ2-2 | TRBV19 | CASSIVHTGELFF | TGTGCCAGTAGTATAGTACACACCGGGGAGCTGTTTTTT
NA | TRBD1 | TRBJ2-7 | TRBV7-9 | CASSLGTGWYEQYF | TGTGCCAGCAGCTTAGGGACAGGGTGGTACGAGCAGTACTTC
NA | NA | TRBJ1-2 | TRBV19 | CASSRRGNYGYTF | TGTGCCAGTAGCCGCCGGGGGAACTATGGCTACACCTTC
NA | NA | TRBJ2-7 | TRBV7-9 | CASSSTASYEQYF | TGTGCCAGCAGCTCGACAGCATCCTACGAGCAGTACTTC
once | NA | TRBJ1-5 | TRBV19 | CASSMGMGPPQHF | TGTGCCAGTAGTATGGGTATGGGGCCGCCCCAGCATTTT
NA | TRBD2 | TRBJ2-7 | TRBV6-1 | CASSEMEGGPHEQYF | TGTGCCAGCAGTGAAATGGAGGGAGGGCCCCACGAGCAGTACTTC
once | NA | TRBJ1-1 | TRBV7-8 | CASSLAAQVNTEAFF | TGTGCCAGCAGCTTAGCGGCACAGGTGAACACTGAAGCTTTCTTT
NA | TRBD1 | TRBJ2-1 | TRBV19 | CASSMTGKKAYNEQFF | TGTGCCAGTAGTATGACAGGGAAGAAAGCCTACAATGAGCAGTTCTTC
NA | TRBD1 | TRBJ1-2 | TRBV6-1 | CASRGTGGAHGYTF | TGTGCCAGCAGGGGGACAGGGGGCGCGCATGGCTACACCTTC
NA | TRBD1 | TRBJ2-5 | TRBV18 | CASSPGQAVRETQYF | TGTGCCAGCTCACCCGGACAGGCCGTCCGGGAGACCCAGTACTTC